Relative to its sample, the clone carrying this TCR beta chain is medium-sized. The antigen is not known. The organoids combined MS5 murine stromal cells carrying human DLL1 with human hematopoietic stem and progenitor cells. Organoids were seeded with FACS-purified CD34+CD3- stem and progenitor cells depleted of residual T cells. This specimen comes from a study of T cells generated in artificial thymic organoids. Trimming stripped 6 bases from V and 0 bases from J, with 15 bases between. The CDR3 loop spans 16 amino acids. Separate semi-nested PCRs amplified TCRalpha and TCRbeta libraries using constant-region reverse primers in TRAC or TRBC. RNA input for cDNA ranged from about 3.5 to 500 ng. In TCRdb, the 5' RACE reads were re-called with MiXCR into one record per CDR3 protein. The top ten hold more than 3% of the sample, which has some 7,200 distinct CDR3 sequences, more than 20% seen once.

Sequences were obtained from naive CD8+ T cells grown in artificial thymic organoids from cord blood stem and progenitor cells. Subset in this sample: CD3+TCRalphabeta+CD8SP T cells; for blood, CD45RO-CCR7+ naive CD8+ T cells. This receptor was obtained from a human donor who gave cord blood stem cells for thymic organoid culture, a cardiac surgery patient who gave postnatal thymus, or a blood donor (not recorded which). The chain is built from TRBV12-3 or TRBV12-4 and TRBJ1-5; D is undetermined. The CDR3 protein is CASSPGPPDSNQPQHF. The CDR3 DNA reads TGTGCCAGCAGCCCTGGACCGCCTGATAGCAATCAGCCCCAGCATTTT.